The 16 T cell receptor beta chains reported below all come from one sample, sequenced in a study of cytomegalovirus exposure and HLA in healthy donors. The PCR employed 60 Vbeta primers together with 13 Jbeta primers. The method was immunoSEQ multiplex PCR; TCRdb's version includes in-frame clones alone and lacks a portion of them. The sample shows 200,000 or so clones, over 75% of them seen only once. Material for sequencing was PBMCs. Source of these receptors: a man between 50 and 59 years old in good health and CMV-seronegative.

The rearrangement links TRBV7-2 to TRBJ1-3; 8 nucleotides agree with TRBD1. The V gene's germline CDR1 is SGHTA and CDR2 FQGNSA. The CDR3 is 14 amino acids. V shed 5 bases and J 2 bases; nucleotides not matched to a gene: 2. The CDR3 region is CASSRTGTGNTIYF. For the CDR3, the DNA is TGTGCCAGCAGCCGGACAGGGACTGGAAACACCATATATTTT. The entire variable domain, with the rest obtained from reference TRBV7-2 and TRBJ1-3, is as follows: GAGVSQSPSNKVTEKGKDVELRCDPISGHTALYWYRQSLGQGLEFLIYFQGNSAPDKSGLPSDRFSAERTGGSVSTLTIQRTQQEDSAVYLCASSRTGTGNTIYFGEGSWLTVV.

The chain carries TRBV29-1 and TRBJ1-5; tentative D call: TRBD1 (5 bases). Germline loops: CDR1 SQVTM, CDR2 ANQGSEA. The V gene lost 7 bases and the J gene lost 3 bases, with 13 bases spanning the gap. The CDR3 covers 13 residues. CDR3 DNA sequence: TGCAGCGCCATACGGGGGGACAATCAGCCCCAGCATTTT. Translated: CSAIRGDNQPQHF.

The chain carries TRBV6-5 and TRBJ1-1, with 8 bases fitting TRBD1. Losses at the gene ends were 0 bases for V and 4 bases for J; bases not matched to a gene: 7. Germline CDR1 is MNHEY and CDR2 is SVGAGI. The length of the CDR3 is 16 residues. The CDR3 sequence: CASSYSSRGLGTEAFF. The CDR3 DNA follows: TGTGCCAGCAGTTACTCGAGCAGGGGGCTTGGCACTGAAGCTTTCTTT.

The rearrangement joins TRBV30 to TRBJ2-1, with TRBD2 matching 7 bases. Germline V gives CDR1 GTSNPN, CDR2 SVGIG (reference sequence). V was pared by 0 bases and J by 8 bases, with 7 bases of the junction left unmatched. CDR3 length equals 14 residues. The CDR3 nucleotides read TGTGCCTGGAGTGTACTACCTCGGGGGGATGAGCAGTTCTTC. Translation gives CAWSVLPRGDEQFF. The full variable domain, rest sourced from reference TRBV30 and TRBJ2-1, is SQTIHQWPATLVQPVGSPLSLECTVEGTSNPNLYWYRQAAGRGLQLLFYSVGIGQISSEVPQNLSASRPQDRQFILSSKKLLLSDSGFYLCAWSVLPRGDEQFFGPGTRLTVL.

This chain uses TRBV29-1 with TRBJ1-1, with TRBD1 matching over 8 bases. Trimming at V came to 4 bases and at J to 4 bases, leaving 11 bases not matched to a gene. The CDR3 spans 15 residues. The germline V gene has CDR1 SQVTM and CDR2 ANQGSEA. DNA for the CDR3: TGCAGCGTTGTCGTCCAGGGGGCATTTGGCACTGAAGCTTTCTTT. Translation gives CSVVVQGAFGTEAFF.

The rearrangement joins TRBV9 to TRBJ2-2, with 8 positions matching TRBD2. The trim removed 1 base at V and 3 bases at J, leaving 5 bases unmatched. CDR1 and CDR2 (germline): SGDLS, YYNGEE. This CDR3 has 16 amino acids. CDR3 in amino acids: CASSVSGGADTGELFF. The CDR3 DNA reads TGTGCCAGCAGCGTATCGGGGGGGGCCGACACCGGGGAGCTGTTTTTT.

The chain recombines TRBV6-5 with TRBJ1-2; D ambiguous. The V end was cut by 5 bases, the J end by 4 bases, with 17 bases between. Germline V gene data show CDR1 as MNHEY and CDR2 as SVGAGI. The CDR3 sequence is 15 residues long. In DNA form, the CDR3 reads TGTGCCAGCAGTGCCGAACCGGGGTCACTCTATGGCTACACCTTC. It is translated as CASSAEPGSLYGYTF.

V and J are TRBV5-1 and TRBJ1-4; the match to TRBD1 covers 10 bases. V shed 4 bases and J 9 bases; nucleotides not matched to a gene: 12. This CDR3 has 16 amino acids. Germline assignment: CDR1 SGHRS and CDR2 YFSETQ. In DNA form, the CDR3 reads TGCGCCAGCAGCACTGGAGGGACAGGGGATCACCAAAAACTGTTTTTT. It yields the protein CASSTGGTGDHQKLFF.

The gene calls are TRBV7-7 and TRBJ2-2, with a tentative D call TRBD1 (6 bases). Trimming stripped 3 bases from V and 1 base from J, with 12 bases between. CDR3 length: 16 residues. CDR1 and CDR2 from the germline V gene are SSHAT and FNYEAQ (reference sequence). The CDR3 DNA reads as TGTGCCAGCAGCTTCCACTACAGGGAGAACACCGGGGAGCTGTTTTTT. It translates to CASSFHYRENTGELFF.

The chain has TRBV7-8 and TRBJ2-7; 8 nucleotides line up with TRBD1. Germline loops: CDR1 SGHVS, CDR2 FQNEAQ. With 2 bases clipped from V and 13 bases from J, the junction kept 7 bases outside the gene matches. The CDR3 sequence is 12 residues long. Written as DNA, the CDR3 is TGTGCCAGCAGCTTACTCGGGACAGGCCTTTACTTC. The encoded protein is CASSLLGTGLYF.

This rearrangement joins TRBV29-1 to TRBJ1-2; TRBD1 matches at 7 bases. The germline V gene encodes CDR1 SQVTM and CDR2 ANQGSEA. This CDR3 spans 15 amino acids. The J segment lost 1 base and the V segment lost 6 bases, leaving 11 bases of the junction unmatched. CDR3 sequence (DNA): TGCAGCGTGCCACGGCGACAGGGCCTTAACTATGGCTACACCTTC. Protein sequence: CSVPRRQGLNYGYTF.

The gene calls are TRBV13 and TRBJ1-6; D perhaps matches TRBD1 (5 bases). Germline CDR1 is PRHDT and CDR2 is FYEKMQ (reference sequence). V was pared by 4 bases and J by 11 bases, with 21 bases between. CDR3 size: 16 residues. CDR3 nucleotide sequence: TGTGCCAGCAGCTCGGTACTAACAGGAGACACAACACCCCTCCACTTT. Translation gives CASSSVLTGDTTPLHF.

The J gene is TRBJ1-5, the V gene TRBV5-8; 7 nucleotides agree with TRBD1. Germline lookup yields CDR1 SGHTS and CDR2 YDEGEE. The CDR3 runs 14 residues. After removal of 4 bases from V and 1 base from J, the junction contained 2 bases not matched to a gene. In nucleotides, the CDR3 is TGTGCCAGCAGCCTACAGGGGAGCAATCAGCCCCAGCATTTT. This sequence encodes CASSLQGSNQPQHF. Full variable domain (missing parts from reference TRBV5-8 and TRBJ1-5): EAGVTQSPTHLIKTRGQQATLRCSPISGHTSVYWYQQALGLGLQFLLWYDEGEERNRGNFPPRFSGRQFPNYSSELNVNALELEDSALYLCASSLQGSNQPQHFGDGTRLSIL.

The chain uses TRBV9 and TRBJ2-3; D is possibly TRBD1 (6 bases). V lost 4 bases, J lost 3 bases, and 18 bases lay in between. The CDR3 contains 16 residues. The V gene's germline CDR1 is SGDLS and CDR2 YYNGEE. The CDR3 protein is CASSSREGVGTDTQYF. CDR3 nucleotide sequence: TGTGCCAGCAGCTCTCGAGAGGGGGTAGGGACAGATACGCAGTATTTT.

DNA of the CDR3: TGTGCCAGCAGAGACAGAGCTAGCAATCAGCCCCAGCATTTT. Protein product: CASRDRASNQPQHF. This chain connects TRBV2 to TRBJ1-5; TRBD1 might be the D (5 bases). V was clipped by 6 bases and J by 0 bases, with 9 bases between them. This CDR3 contains 14 residues. Germline CDR1 is SNHLY and CDR2 is FYNNEI. Based on the CDR3 plus reference TRBV2 and TRBJ1-5, the full variable domain is EPEVTQTPSHQVTQMGQEVILRCVPISNHLYFYWYRQILGQKVEFLVSFYNNEISEKSEIFDDQFSVERPDGSNFTLKIRSTKLEDSAMYFCASRDRASNQPQHFGDGTRLSIL.

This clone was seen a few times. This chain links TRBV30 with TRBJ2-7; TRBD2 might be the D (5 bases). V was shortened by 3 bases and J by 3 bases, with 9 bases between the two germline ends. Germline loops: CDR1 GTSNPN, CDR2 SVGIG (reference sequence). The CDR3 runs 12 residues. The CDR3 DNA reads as TGTGCCTGGAGCAGCGGAAACTACGAGCAGTACTTC. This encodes CAWSSGNYEQYF.